The entry that follows covers one TCR beta chain sequence. The data stem from a study of OX40 agonist ivuxolimab in advanced cancers. This CDR3 comprises 13 residues. From germline, CDR1 is MNHNY and CDR2 SVGAGI (reference sequence). V was clipped by 6 bases and J by 2 bases; unmatched bases: 1. Repertoires were generated with immunoSEQ multiplex PCR, while TCRdb's copy carries only in-frame clones and drops some. The data show 65,000 to 90,000 clones, with roughly 91% seen just once and 2.3% held by the top ten. This chain uses TRBV6-6 with TRBJ1-2; 9 bases fit TRBD1. The sequence was obtained from an adult with an advanced solid tumor such as melanoma, head and neck, liver or kidney cancer. The starting material was CD4+ or CD8+ T cells sorted from blood, obtained in a trial of the OX40 agonist ivuxolimab. The chain's CDR3 is CASRQGANYGYTF. The DNA for the CDR3 is TGTGCCAGCAGACAGGGGGCCAACTATGGCTACACCTTC.